This TCR beta chain came from a study of blood T cell repertoires in COVID-19. Turning to the study itself: Samples representing acute and convalescent COVID-19 were sourced from the United States, Italy and Spain.

Points on this clone: Within the sample, other DNA sequences also encode this same CDR3.

Per the original methods: Estimation of nucleated cell counts relied on the amplification of reference gene primers. Repertoires were generated with immunoSEQ multiplex PCR, while TCRdb's copy carries only in-frame clones and drops some. V, J and clone size reflect that table, while D and trimming were determined from the DNA. The repertoire holds over 300,000 clones, with 86% as singletons. The V gene lost 3 bases and the J gene lost 1 base, with 12 bases spanning the gap. There are 15 residues in the CDR3. Germline V CDR1 and CDR2: KGHDR, SFDVKD. All enrollees were roughly 18 to 89 years old and from roughly 26 US areas. For recovered donors of Cohort 3, there were two negative PCRs, clearance, or symptom resolution.

Sequences were obtained from PBMCs or T cells enriched from blood (not recorded which). The gene calls are TRBV24-1 and TRBJ2-7; TRBD1 might be the D (6 bases). This sequence was found in a woman aged 18-29 years who had recovered from COVID-19. For the CDR3, the DNA is TGTGCCACCAGTGATCCGGGGCAGGGGTCCTACGAGCAGTACTTC. It yields the protein CATSDPGQGSYEQYF.